This is a list of T cell receptor beta chains from one sample in a study of T cell responses to AZD1222 COVID-19 vaccine. The assay was immunoSEQ multiplex PCR, and TCRdb's table has in-frame clones only and misses some. Among 90,000 to 120,000 clones listed, approximately 90% were seen once. The starting material was peripheral blood, obtained on day 0 of AZD1222 vaccination. The receptors stem from an adult in good health. The CDR3 runs from the conserved cysteine through the conserved F or W. Each record gives: J gene, D gene, V gene, clone size, CDR3 protein, CDR3 DNA. The D gene is left open where the match is weak. Where a row states a size, it is once, few, many or the class of an expanded clone; other rows omit it.

J gene: TRBJ2-1
D gene: TRBD1
V gene: TRBV4-3
clone size: NA
CDR3 protein: CASSQDIQGAYNEQFF
CDR3 DNA: TGCGCCAGCAGCCAAGATATACAGGGGGCGTACAATGAGCAGTTCTTC

J gene: TRBJ1-3
D gene: NA
V gene: TRBV5-1
clone size: NA
CDR3 protein: CASSNLQSSGNTIYF
CDR3 DNA: TGCGCCAGCAGCAACCTCCAGAGCTCTGGAAACACCATATATTTT

J gene: TRBJ1-1
D gene: NA
V gene: TRBV3-1/TRBV3-2
clone size: NA
CDR3 protein: CASSFQTEIAFF
CDR3 DNA: TGTGCCAGCAGCTTCCAGACGGAGATCGCTTTCTTT

J gene: TRBJ1-3
D gene: TRBD1
V gene: TRBV9
clone size: NA
CDR3 protein: CASSAGQGGGNTIYF
CDR3 DNA: TGTGCCAGCAGCGCGGGACAGGGGGGAGGAAACACCATATATTTT

J gene: TRBJ1-5
D gene: NA
V gene: TRBV28
clone size: NA
CDR3 protein: CASSQGNQPQHF
CDR3 DNA: TGTGCCAGCAGCCAGGGAAACCAGCCCCAGCATTTT

J gene: TRBJ2-7
D gene: NA
V gene: TRBV29-1
clone size: NA
CDR3 protein: CSVVEGSVEQYF
CDR3 DNA: TGCAGCGTTGTTGAGGGGTCGGTCGAGCAGTACTTC

J gene: TRBJ1-6
D gene: TRBD1
V gene: TRBV9
clone size: NA
CDR3 protein: CASSAADRGQSPLHF
CDR3 DNA: TGTGCCAGCAGCGCAGCAGACAGGGGGCAGTCACCCCTCCACTTT

J gene: TRBJ1-1
D gene: TRBD1
V gene: TRBV5-1
clone size: NA
CDR3 protein: CASSLGPAGTGDTEAFF
CDR3 DNA: TGCGCCAGCAGCTTGGGGCCCGCCGGGACAGGGGACACTGAAGCTTTCTTT

J gene: TRBJ1-5
D gene: NA
V gene: TRBV7-2
clone size: NA
CDR3 protein: CASSLDPGAISPQHF
CDR3 DNA: TGTGCCAGCAGCTTAGATCCGGGGGCCATCAGCCCCCAGCATTTT

J gene: TRBJ1-2
D gene: NA
V gene: TRBV29-1
clone size: NA
CDR3 protein: CSARRTASGDGYTF
CDR3 DNA: TGCAGCGCTAGACGGACCGCGTCTGGGGATGGCTACACCTTC

J gene: TRBJ2-7
D gene: NA
V gene: TRBV4-1
clone size: NA
CDR3 protein: CASSQNRESYEQYF
CDR3 DNA: TGCGCCAGCAGCCAAAACAGGGAATCCTACGAGCAGTACTTC

J gene: TRBJ2-2
D gene: NA
V gene: TRBV11-2
clone size: NA
CDR3 protein: CASSLFSRDTGELFF
CDR3 DNA: TGTGCCAGCAGCTTATTTTCCAGGGACACCGGGGAGCTGTTTTTT

J gene: TRBJ1-1
D gene: NA
V gene: TRBV12-3/TRBV12-4
clone size: NA
CDR3 protein: CASSQTRGGEAFF
CDR3 DNA: TGTGCCAGCAGTCAAACCCGGGGGGGTGAAGCTTTCTTT

J gene: TRBJ2-7
D gene: NA
V gene: TRBV15
clone size: NA
CDR3 protein: CATSKGLTYEQYF
CDR3 DNA: TGTGCCACCAGCAAAGGACTTACCTACGAGCAGTACTTC

J gene: TRBJ2-1
D gene: NA
V gene: TRBV19
clone size: NA
CDR3 protein: CASSTDTFAPNEQFF
CDR3 DNA: TGTGCCAGTAGTACAGATACATTTGCCCCCAATGAGCAGTTCTTC

J gene: TRBJ2-5
D gene: TRBD2
V gene: TRBV7-2
clone size: NA
CDR3 protein: CASSLQAGGRGETQYF
CDR3 DNA: TGTGCCAGCAGCTTACAAGCGGGGGGGAGAGGGGAGACCCAGTACTTC

J gene: TRBJ1-2
D gene: TRBD1
V gene: TRBV29-1
clone size: NA
CDR3 protein: CSARDRVGYGYTF
CDR3 DNA: TGCAGCGCCCGGGACAGGGTTGGCTATGGCTACACCTTC

J gene: TRBJ2-7
D gene: TRBD1
V gene: TRBV29-1
clone size: once
CDR3 protein: CSVVATGAPSGEQYF
CDR3 DNA: TGCAGCGTTGTCGCGACAGGGGCCCCTTCGGGGGAGCAGTACTTC

J gene: TRBJ1-2
D gene: NA
V gene: TRBV18
clone size: NA
CDR3 protein: CASSPLSDIYGYTF
CDR3 DNA: TGTGCCAGCTCACCGCTTTCGGATATCTATGGCTACACCTTC

J gene: TRBJ1-1
D gene: NA
V gene: TRBV5-1
clone size: NA
CDR3 protein: CASSFHGQATEAFF
CDR3 DNA: TGCGCCAGCAGCTTCCATGGGCAGGCCACTGAAGCTTTCTTT

J gene: TRBJ2-3
D gene: TRBD2
V gene: TRBV14
clone size: NA
CDR3 protein: CASTNGGGRGNTQYF
CDR3 DNA: TGTGCCAGCACCAACGGGGGGGGCCGGGGGAATACGCAGTATTTT

J gene: TRBJ2-5
D gene: NA
V gene: TRBV5-6
clone size: NA
CDR3 protein: CASSLWVAGRETQYF
CDR3 DNA: TGTGCCAGCAGCTTGTGGGTAGCAGGTCGAGAGACCCAGTACTTC

J gene: TRBJ2-7
D gene: NA
V gene: TRBV3-1/TRBV3-2
clone size: once
CDR3 protein: CASSHPGSTWPRSSYEQYF
CDR3 DNA: TGTGCCAGCAGCCATCCGGGGTCAACCTGGCCCCGGAGCTCCTACGAGCAGTACTTC

J gene: TRBJ1-3
D gene: NA
V gene: TRBV5-1
clone size: NA
CDR3 protein: CASSLGVDGNTIYF
CDR3 DNA: TGCGCCAGCAGCCTGGGGGTGGATGGAAACACCATATATTTT

J gene: TRBJ1-4
D gene: NA
V gene: TRBV19
clone size: NA
CDR3 protein: CASSGGAKEKLFF
CDR3 DNA: TGTGCCAGTAGTGGAGGGGCAAAGGAAAAACTGTTTTTT

J gene: TRBJ2-3
D gene: NA
V gene: TRBV10-1
clone size: NA
CDR3 protein: CASSYGRRVGSTDTQYF
CDR3 DNA: TGCGCCAGCAGTTACGGGCGGAGGGTAGGGAGCACAGATACGCAGTATTTT

J gene: TRBJ2-3
D gene: TRBD2
V gene: TRBV19
clone size: NA
CDR3 protein: CASSIVAGGTDTQYF
CDR3 DNA: TGTGCCAGTAGTATAGTAGCGGGGGGCACAGATACGCAGTATTTT

J gene: TRBJ1-2
D gene: NA
V gene: TRBV7-9
clone size: NA
CDR3 protein: CASSSEGSGGYTF
CDR3 DNA: TGTGCCAGCAGCTCTGAGGGTTCAGGGGGCTACACCTTC

J gene: TRBJ1-2
D gene: NA
V gene: TRBV4-3
clone size: NA
CDR3 protein: CASSQEWGVGPSYGYTF
CDR3 DNA: TGCGCCAGCAGCCAAGAATGGGGGGTAGGGCCTAGCTATGGCTACACCTTC

J gene: TRBJ2-1
D gene: NA
V gene: TRBV6-5
clone size: NA
CDR3 protein: CASSLGVSAVWQFF
CDR3 DNA: TGTGCCAGCAGTTTAGGGGTATCGGCGGTTTGGCAGTTCTTC

J gene: TRBJ2-2
D gene: NA
V gene: TRBV25-1
clone size: once
CDR3 protein: CASSEYSAFLTGELFF
CDR3 DNA: TGTGCCAGCAGTGAATATTCAGCGTTTTTAACCGGGGAGCTGTTTTTT

J gene: TRBJ2-1
D gene: TRBD2
V gene: TRBV18
clone size: NA
CDR3 protein: CASSPLGLAGINEQFF
CDR3 DNA: TGTGCCAGCTCACCACTGGGACTAGCGGGGATCAATGAGCAGTTCTTC

J gene: TRBJ1-5
D gene: NA
V gene: TRBV12-2
clone size: NA
CDR3 protein: CASRRAGTLPQHF
CDR3 DNA: TGTGCAAGTCGCCGGGCCGGGACTCTGCCCCAGCATTTT

J gene: TRBJ2-2
D gene: NA
V gene: TRBV27
clone size: NA
CDR3 protein: CASSLLGGPNTGELFF
CDR3 DNA: TGTGCCAGCAGTTTATTGGGGGGCCCAAACACCGGGGAGCTGTTTTTT

J gene: TRBJ1-2
D gene: TRBD1
V gene: TRBV12-5
clone size: NA
CDR3 protein: CASLWTGGTIYGYTF
CDR3 DNA: TGTGCTAGTCTATGGACAGGGGGCACCATTTATGGCTACACCTTC

J gene: TRBJ2-3
D gene: TRBD2
V gene: TRBV7-2
clone size: NA
CDR3 protein: CASSFDRLAGAYTDTQYF
CDR3 DNA: TGTGCCAGCAGCTTTGACCGACTAGCGGGGGCCTACACAGATACGCAGTATTTT

J gene: TRBJ2-7
D gene: NA
V gene: TRBV27
clone size: few
CDR3 protein: CASRQTGYYEQYF
CDR3 DNA: TGTGCCAGCAGACAAACAGGGTACTACGAGCAGTACTTC

J gene: TRBJ1-3
D gene: TRBD1
V gene: TRBV9
clone size: NA
CDR3 protein: CASSVGTGGYSGNTIYF
CDR3 DNA: TGTGCCAGCAGCGTAGGGACAGGGGGCTATTCTGGAAACACCATATATTTT

J gene: TRBJ2-3
D gene: NA
V gene: TRBV12-5
clone size: NA
CDR3 protein: CASGLPQGPDTQYF
CDR3 DNA: TGTGCTAGTGGTTTGCCTCAGGGGCCAGATACGCAGTATTTT

J gene: TRBJ2-1
D gene: NA
V gene: TRBV2
clone size: NA
CDR3 protein: CASSELWALTPNEQFF
CDR3 DNA: TGTGCCAGCAGTGAACTCTGGGCCCTTACCCCTAATGAGCAGTTCTTC

J gene: TRBJ1-5
D gene: TRBD1
V gene: TRBV28
clone size: once
CDR3 protein: CASSSSIWGGQGAYQPQHF
CDR3 DNA: TGTGCCAGCAGTTCTTCCATATGGGGGGGGCAGGGGGCGTATCAGCCCCAGCATTTT

J gene: TRBJ2-7
D gene: NA
V gene: TRBV30
clone size: NA
CDR3 protein: CAWSGDTSSYEQYF
CDR3 DNA: TGTGCCTGGAGTGGGGACACCAGCTCCTACGAGCAGTACTTC

J gene: TRBJ1-2
D gene: NA
V gene: TRBV6-4
clone size: NA
CDR3 protein: CASSDRAGASEGYTF
CDR3 DNA: TGTGCCAGCAGTGATCGGGCAGGGGCGTCGGAAGGCTACACCTTC

J gene: TRBJ1-6
D gene: TRBD1
V gene: TRBV4-2
clone size: NA
CDR3 protein: CASSQGRDRGHSPLHF
CDR3 DNA: TGTGCCAGCAGCCAAGGAAGAGACAGGGGCCATTCACCCCTCCACTTT

J gene: TRBJ1-3
D gene: TRBD1
V gene: TRBV27
clone size: NA
CDR3 protein: CARGPGQGISGNTIYF
CDR3 DNA: TGTGCCAGAGGACCGGGACAGGGGATTTCTGGAAACACCATATATTTT

J gene: TRBJ1-4
D gene: TRBD1
V gene: TRBV4-1
clone size: NA
CDR3 protein: CASSPAWDRDEKLFF
CDR3 DNA: TGCGCCAGCAGCCCCGCGTGGGACAGGGACGAAAAACTGTTTTTT

J gene: TRBJ2-1
D gene: TRBD2
V gene: TRBV18
clone size: NA
CDR3 protein: CASSSLAGGLTDEQFF
CDR3 DNA: TGTGCCAGCTCATCGCTAGCGGGGGGACTTACGGATGAGCAGTTCTTC

J gene: TRBJ2-2
D gene: TRBD2
V gene: TRBV7-2
clone size: NA
CDR3 protein: CASSSGGVLFAGELFF
CDR3 DNA: TGTGCCAGCAGTTCTGGGGGGGTTTTGTTTGCCGGGGAGCTGTTTTTT

J gene: TRBJ2-6
D gene: TRBD2
V gene: TRBV10-3
clone size: NA
CDR3 protein: CAISESGGTTNVLTF
CDR3 DNA: TGTGCCATCAGTGAGTCGGGGGGGACCACCAACGTCCTGACTTTC

J gene: TRBJ1-6
D gene: NA
V gene: TRBV28
clone size: NA
CDR3 protein: CASSLPLSPLHF
CDR3 DNA: TGTGCCAGCAGCCTCCCGCTTTCACCCCTCCACTTT

J gene: TRBJ1-3
D gene: TRBD1
V gene: TRBV19
clone size: NA
CDR3 protein: CAFLQGGHSGNTIYF
CDR3 DNA: TGTGCCTTTTTGCAGGGGGGGCACTCTGGAAACACCATATATTTT

J gene: TRBJ1-5
D gene: NA
V gene: TRBV19
clone size: NA
CDR3 protein: CASNRGNRPTQPQHF
CDR3 DNA: TGTGCCAGTAACCGGGGGAACAGGCCCACCCAGCCCCAGCATTTT

J gene: TRBJ1-2
D gene: TRBD1
V gene: TRBV5-1
clone size: NA
CDR3 protein: CASSLEGGGLYGYTF
CDR3 DNA: TGCGCCAGCAGCTTGGAAGGGGGCGGTTTGTACGGCTACACCTTC

J gene: TRBJ1-5
D gene: NA
V gene: TRBV12-5
clone size: NA
CDR3 protein: CASGPQAGNQPQHF
CDR3 DNA: TGTGCTAGTGGTCCGCAGGCGGGGAATCAGCCCCAGCATTTT

J gene: TRBJ2-7
D gene: TRBD2
V gene: TRBV5-4
clone size: once
CDR3 protein: CASIGPGTSASYEQYF
CDR3 DNA: TGTGCCAGCATCGGACCCGGGACTAGCGCGTCCTACGAGCAGTACTTC

J gene: TRBJ1-5
D gene: TRBD1
V gene: TRBV19
clone size: NA
CDR3 protein: CASRTTDRVNQPQHF
CDR3 DNA: TGTGCCAGTAGAACAACGGACAGGGTAAATCAGCCCCAGCATTTT

J gene: TRBJ1-5
D gene: TRBD1
V gene: TRBV2
clone size: once
CDR3 protein: CASSDTTGGGNQPQHF
CDR3 DNA: TGTGCCAGCAGCGATACGACAGGGGGGGGCAATCAGCCCCAGCATTTT